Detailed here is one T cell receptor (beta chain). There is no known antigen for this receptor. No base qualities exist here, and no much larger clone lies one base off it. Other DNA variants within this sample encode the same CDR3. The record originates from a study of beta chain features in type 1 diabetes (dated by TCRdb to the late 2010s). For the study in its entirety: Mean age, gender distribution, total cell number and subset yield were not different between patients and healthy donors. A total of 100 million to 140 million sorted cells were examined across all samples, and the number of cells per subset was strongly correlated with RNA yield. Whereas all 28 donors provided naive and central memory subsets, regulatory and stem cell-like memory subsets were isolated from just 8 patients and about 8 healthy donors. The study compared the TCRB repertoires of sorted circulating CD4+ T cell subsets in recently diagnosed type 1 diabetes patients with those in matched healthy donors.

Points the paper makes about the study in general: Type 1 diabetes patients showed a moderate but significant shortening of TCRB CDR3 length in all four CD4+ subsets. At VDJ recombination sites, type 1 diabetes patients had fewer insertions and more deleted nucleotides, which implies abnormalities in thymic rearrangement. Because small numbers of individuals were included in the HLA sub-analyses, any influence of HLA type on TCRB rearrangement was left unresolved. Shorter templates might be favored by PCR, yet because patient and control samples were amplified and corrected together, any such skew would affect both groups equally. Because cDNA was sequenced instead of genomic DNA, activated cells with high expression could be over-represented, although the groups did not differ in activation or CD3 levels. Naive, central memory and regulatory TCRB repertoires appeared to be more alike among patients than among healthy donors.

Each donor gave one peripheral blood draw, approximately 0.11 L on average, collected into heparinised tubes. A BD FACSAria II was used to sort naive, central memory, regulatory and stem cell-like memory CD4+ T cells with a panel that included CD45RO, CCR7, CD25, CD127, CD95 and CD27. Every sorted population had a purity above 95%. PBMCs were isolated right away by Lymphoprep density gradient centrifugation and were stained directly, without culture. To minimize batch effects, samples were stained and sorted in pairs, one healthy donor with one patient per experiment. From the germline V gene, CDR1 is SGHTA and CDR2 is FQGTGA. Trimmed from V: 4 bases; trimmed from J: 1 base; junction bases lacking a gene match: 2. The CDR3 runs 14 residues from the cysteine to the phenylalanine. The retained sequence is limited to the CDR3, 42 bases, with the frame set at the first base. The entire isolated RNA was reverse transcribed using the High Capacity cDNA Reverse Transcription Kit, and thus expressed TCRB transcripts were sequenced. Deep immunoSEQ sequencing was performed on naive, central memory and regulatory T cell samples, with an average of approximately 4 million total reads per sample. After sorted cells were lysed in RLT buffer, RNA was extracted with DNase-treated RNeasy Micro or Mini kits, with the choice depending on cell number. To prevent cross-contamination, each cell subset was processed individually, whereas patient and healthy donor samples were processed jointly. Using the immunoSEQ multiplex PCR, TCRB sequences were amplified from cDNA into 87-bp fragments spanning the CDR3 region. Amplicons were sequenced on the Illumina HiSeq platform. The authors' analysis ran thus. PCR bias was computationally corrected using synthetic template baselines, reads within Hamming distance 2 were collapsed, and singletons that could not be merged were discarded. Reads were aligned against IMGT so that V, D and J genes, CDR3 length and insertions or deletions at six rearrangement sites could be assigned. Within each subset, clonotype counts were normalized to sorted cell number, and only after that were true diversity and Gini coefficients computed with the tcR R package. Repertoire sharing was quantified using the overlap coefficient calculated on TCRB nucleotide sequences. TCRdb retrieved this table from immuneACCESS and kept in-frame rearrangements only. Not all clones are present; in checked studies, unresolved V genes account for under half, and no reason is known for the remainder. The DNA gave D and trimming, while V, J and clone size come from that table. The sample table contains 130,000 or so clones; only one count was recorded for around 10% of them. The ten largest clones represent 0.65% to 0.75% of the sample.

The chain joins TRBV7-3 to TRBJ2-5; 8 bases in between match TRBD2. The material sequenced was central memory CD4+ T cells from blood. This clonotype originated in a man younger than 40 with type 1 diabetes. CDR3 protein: CASSSAGGQETQYF. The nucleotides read TGTGCCAGCAGCTCCGCGGGGGGCCAAGAGACCCAGTACTTC.